Sequencing of this T cell receptor beta chain was carried out in a study of blood T cell repertoires in COVID-19. Study-wide context: Sites in the United States, Italy and Spain provided acute and convalescent COVID-19 samples.

In its sample, this clone was seen a few times. The CDR3 extends over 15 amino acids. Trimming stripped 5 bases from V and 0 bases from J, with 11 bases between. Germline CDR1 and CDR2: MNHEY and SVGAGI. The authors' processing: Reference gene primers were amplified, and this amplification served to estimate nucleated cell counts. The protocol was immunoSEQ multiplex PCR, while the TCRdb copy is restricted to in-frame clones and leaves out a portion. V, J and clone size were drawn from that table, and D and trimming were deduced from the DNA. The sample lists tens of thousands of clones, nearly 85% seen once, with 15% to 20% in the top ten.

The sequence was obtained from a man aged 65 to 79 with active COVID-19. The sequencing sample was made of peripheral blood. The chain combines TRBV6-5 with TRBJ1-3; D is possibly TRBD1 (5 bases). CDR3 in DNA: TGTGCCAGCAGTCTCCGACAGTACTCTGGAAACACCATATATTTT. Translation: CASSLRQYSGNTIYF.